The clone carrying this TCR beta chain was detected only a few times. The CDR3 extends over 13 amino acids. Trimming removed 2 bases from V and 4 bases from J, with 8 bases in between. Germline V gene data show CDR1 as SGHRS and CDR2 as YFSETQ. The data stem from a study of control samples from healthy donors and cancer patients. TCRdb's table, derived via immunoSEQ multiplex PCR, lists solely in-frame clones and lacks some. The table lists around 110,000 clones, 88% of them singletons. The receptor was derived from a woman in her sixties or seventies in good health. The rearrangement joins TRBV5-1 to TRBJ2-3; TRBD1 is a possible D gene (6 bases). What was sequenced was blood. The CDR3 nucleotides are TGCGCCAGCAGCTTCCCAGGGGCAGATACGCAGTATTTT. Encoded protein: CASSFPGADTQYF.